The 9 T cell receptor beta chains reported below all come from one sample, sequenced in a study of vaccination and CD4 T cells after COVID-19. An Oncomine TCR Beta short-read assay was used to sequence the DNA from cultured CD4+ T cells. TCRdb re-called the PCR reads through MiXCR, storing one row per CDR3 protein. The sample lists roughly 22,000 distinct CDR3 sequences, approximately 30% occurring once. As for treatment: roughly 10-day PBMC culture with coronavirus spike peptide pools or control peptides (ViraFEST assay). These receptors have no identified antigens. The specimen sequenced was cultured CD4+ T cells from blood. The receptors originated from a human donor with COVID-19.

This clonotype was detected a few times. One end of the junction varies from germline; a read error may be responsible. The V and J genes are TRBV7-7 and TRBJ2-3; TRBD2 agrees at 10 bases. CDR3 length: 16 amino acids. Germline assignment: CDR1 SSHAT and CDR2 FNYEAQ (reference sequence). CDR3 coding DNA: TGTGCTAGCAGCTCTAGCGGGGGCCTAGGGGGAGATACGCAGTATTTT. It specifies CASSSSGGLGGDTQYF.

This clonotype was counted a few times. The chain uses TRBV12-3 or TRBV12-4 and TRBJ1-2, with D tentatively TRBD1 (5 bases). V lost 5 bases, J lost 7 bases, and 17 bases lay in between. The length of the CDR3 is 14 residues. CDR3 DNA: TGTGCCAGCAGTGCCGTGGGGCAGGGAAGTGGCTACACCTTC. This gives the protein CASSAVGQGSGYTF.

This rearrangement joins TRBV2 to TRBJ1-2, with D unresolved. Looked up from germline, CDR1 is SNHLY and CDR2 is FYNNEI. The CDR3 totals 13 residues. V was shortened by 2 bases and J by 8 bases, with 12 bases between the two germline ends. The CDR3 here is CASSEIGESGYTF. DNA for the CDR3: TGTGCCAGCAGTGAAATTGGGGAATCGGGCTACACCTTC.

This CDR3 reads CASSLTQGANYGYTF. The DNA for the CDR3 is TGCGCCAGCTCACTCACACAGGGGGCGAACTATGGCTACACCTTC. This chain links TRBV5-1 with TRBJ1-2; 9 bases are a match to TRBD1. The CDR3 has 15 residues. Unmatched junction bases numbered 9, after V lost 7 bases and J lost 2 bases. Germline V gene lookup returns CDR1 SGHRS and CDR2 YFSETQ.

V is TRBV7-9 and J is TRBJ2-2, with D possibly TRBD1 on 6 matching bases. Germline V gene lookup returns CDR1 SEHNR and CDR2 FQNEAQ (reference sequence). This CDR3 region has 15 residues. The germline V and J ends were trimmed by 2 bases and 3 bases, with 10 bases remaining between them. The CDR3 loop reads CASSLRSGDTGELFF. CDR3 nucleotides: TGTGCCAGCAGCTTAAGGTCAGGGGACACCGGGGAGCTGTTTTTT.

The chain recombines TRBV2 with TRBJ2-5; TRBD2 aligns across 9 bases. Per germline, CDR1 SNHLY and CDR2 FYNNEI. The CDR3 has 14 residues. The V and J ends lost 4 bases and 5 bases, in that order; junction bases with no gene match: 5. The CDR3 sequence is CASSGGGGGETQYF. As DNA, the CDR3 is TGTGCCAGCAGTGGAGGCGGGGGGGGGGAGACCCAGTACTTC.

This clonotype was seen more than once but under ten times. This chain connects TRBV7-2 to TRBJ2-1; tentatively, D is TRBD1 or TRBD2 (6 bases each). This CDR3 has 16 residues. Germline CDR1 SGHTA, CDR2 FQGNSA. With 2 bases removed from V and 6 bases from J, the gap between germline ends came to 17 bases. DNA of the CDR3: TGTGCCAGCAGCTTAAGAGGTGGGGGCGGGGCCAATGAGCAGTTCTTC. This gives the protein CASSLRGGGGANEQFF.

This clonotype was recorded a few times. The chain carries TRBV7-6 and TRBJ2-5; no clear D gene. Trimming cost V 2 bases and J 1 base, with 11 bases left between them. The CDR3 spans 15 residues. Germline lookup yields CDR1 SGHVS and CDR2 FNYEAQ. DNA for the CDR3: TGTGCCAGCAGCTTAACTGCCGGTCCCCAAGAGACCCAGTACTTC. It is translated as CASSLTAGPQETQYF.

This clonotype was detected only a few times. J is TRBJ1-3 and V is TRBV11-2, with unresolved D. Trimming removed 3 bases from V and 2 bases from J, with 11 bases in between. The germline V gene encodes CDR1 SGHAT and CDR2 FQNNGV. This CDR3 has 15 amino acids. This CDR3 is CASSLDRVAGNTIYF. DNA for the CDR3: TGTGCCAGCAGCTTGGACCGGGTGGCTGGAAACACCATATATTTT.